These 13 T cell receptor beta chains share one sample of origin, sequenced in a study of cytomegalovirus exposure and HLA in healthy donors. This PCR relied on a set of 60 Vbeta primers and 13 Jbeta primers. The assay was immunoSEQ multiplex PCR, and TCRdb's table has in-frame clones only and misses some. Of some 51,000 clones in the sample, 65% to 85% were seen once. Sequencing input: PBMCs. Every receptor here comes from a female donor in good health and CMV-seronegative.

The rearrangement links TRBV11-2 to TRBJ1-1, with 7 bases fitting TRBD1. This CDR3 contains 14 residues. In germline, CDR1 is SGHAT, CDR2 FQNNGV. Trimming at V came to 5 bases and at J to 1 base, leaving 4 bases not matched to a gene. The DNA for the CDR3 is TGTGCCAGCAGCCACAGGGGTGGGAACACTGAAGCTTTCTTT. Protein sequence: CASSHRGGNTEAFF.

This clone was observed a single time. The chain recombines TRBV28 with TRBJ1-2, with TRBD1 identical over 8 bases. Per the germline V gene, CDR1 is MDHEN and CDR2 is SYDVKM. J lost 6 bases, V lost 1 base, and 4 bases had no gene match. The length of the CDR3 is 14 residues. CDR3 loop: CASSLFRQGHGYTF. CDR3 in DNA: TGTGCCAGCAGTTTATTCCGACAGGGGCATGGCTACACCTTC.

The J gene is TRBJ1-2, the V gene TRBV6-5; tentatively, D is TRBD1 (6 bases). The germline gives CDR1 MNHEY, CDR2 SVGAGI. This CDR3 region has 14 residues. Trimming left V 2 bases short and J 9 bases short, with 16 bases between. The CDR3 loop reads CASSYNGGPRSYTF. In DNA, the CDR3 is TGTGCCAGCAGTTACAACGGGGGGCCTCGGAGCTACACCTTC.

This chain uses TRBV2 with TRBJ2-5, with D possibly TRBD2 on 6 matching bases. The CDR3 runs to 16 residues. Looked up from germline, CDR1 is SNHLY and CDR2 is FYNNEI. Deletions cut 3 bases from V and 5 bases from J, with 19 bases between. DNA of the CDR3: TGTGCCAGCAGTGATCTTCTGTCGGGAGTCAGGGAGACCCAGTACTTC. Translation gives CASSDLLSGVRETQYF.

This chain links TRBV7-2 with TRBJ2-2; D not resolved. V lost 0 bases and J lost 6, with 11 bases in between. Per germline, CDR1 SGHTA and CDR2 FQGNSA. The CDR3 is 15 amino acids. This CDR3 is CASSLALVRAGELFF. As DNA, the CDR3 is TGTGCCAGCAGCTTAGCTCTAGTCCGCGCCGGGGAGCTGTTTTTT.

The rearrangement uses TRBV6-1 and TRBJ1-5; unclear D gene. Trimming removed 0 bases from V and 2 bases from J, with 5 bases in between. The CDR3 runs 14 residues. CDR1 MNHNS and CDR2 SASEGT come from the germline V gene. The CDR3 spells CASSEAGGNQPQHF. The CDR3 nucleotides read TGTGCCAGCAGTGAAGCCGGGGGCAATCAGCCCCAGCATTTT.

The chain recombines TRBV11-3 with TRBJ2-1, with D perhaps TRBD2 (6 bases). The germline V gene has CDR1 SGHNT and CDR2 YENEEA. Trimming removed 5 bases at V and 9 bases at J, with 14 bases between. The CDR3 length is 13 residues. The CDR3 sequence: CASSGGSSPEQFF. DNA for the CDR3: TGTGCCAGCAGCGGAGGGTCCTCCCCTGAGCAGTTCTTC.

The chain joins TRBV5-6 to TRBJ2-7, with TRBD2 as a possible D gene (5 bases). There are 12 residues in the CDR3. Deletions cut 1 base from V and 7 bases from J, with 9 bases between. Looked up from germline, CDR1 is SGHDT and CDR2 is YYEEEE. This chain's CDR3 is CASSLTRREQYF. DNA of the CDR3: TGTGCCAGCAGCTTGACAAGGAGGGAGCAGTACTTC.

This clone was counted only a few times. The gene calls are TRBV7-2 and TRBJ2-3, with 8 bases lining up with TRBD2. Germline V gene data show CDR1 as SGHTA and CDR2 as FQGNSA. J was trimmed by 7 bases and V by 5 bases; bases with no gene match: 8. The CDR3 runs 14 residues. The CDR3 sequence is CASSIGTSGNTQYF. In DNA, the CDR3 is TGTGCCAGCAGCATCGGGACTAGTGGGAATACGCAGTATTTT.

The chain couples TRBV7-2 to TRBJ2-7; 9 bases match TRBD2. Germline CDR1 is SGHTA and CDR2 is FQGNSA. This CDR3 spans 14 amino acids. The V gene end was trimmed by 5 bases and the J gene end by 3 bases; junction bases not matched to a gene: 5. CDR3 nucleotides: TGTGCCAGCAGCGCGGGACTAGCCAGCTACGAGCAGTACTTC. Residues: CASSAGLASYEQYF.

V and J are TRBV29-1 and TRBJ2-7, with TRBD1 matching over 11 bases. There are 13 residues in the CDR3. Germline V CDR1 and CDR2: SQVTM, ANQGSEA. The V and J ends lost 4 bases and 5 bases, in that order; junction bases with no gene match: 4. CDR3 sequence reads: CSVVGDRGNEQYF. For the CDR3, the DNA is TGCAGCGTTGTGGGGGACAGGGGGAACGAGCAGTACTTC.

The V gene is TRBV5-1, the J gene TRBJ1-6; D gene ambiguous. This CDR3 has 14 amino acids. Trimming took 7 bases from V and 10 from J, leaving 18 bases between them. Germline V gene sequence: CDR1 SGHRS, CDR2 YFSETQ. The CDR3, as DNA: TGCGCCAGCCGTGCCCTCGGGGTACACTCACCCCTCCACTTT. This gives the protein CASRALGVHSPLHF. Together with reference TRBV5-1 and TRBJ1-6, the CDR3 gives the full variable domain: KAGVTQTPRYLIKTRGQQVTLSCSPISGHRSVSWYQQTPGQGLQFLFEYFSETQRNKGNFPGRFSGRQFSNSRSEMNVSTLELGDSALYLCASRALGVHSPLHFGNGTRLTVT.

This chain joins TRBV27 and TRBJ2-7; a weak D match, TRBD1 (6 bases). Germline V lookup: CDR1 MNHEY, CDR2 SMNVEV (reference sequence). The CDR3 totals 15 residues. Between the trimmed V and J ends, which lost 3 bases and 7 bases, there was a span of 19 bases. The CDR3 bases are TGTGCCAGCAGTTTCTACGGGACACCCGATGAAGAGCAGTACTTC. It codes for CASSFYGTPDEEQYF.